This T cell receptor (beta chain) came from a study of cytomegalovirus exposure and HLA in healthy donors. The wider study: There were 90 million to 130 million unique TCR beta sequences, drawn from about 190 million T cells, in an earlier analysis. The early release's HLA-typed donors yielded roughly 85 million unique TCRs.

For this clone: The antigen is not known.

Points from the study as a whole: Earlier analysis found most TCR beta V segments productive about 87% or about 30% of the time.

The CDR3 has 9 amino acids. Germline V CDR1 and CDR2: SQVTM, ANQGSEA. Trimming took 8 bases from V and 7 from J, leaving 8 bases between them. Among the donors, all were healthy bone marrow donors. With 60 Vbeta and 13 Jbeta primers, the PCR was carried out. Profiling relied on immunoSEQ multiplex PCR, and the TCRdb table lists in-frame clones only, not all of them. The profile shows over 150,000 clones, approximately 80% of them singletons. Specimen: PBMCs. The chain joins TRBV29-1 to TRBJ2-5, with D maybe TRBD2 (5 bases). The receptor was derived from a woman aged 25 to 45 in good health and CMV-seronegative. CDR3: CSPEGTQYF. The DNA of the CDR3 is TGCAGCCCCGAGGGGACCCAGTACTTC.